The 15 T cell receptor beta chains below all came from one sample that was sequenced in a study of cytotoxic CD8 clonotypes in ibrutinib-treated CLL. Libraries were prepared by immunoSEQ multiplex PCR; TCRdb keeps only in-frame clonotypes and omits some of them. The sample includes approximately 340,000 clones, roughly 71% of them seen just once. The sample was PBMCs, taken after 36 months of ibrutinib treatment. The origin of the receptors is a human donor with chronic lymphocytic leukemia.

This clone was seen a few times. In nucleotides, the CDR3 is TGCGCCAGCAGCTTAACGACCGTCTCTGGAAACACCATATATTTT. Its protein product is CASSLTTVSGNTIYF. The chain combines TRBV5-1 with TRBJ1-3; D unclear. Per germline, CDR1 SGHRS and CDR2 YFSETQ. V gave up 2 bases and J gave up 0 bases, with 9 bases separating them. CDR3 length equals 15 residues. The full variable domain, completed using reference TRBV5-1 and TRBJ1-3, is KAGVTQTPRYLIKTRGQQVTLSCSPISGHRSVSWYQQTPGQGLQFLFEYFSETQRNKGNFPGRFSGRQFSNSRSEMNVSTLELGDSALYLCASSLTTVSGNTIYFGEGSWLTVV.

Only a few counts were recorded for this clone. The V call is TRBV4-1, the J call TRBJ1-4; 12 nucleotides agree with TRBD1. The CDR3 is 17 amino acids. The ends lost 4 bases at V and 3 bases at J; junction bases unmatched: 6. CDR1 and CDR2 (germline): MGHRA, YSYEKL. The CDR3 DNA follows: TGCGCCAGCAGCCCCCGGGACAGGGGGCTCGCTAATGAAAAACTGTTTTTT. It is translated as CASSPRDRGLANEKLFF.

This clone was found once. The chain couples TRBV6-5 to TRBJ2-3, with D tentatively TRBD1 (5 bases). The V gene lost 7 bases and the J gene lost 8 bases, with 10 bases spanning the gap. The CDR3 runs to 11 residues. Per germline, CDR1 MNHEY and CDR2 SVGAGI. The CDR3 DNA reads as TGTGCCAGCACATCAGGGCCTACGCAGTATTTT. Translating it yields CASTSGPTQYF.

The sample holds a few counts of this clone. The V call is TRBV6-6, the J call TRBJ1-6, with 7 bases identical to TRBD1. The germline V gene encodes CDR1 MNHNY and CDR2 SVGAGI (reference sequence). The V and J ends lost 6 bases and 4 bases, in that order; junction bases with no gene match: 3. CDR3 size: 14 residues. The CDR3 bases are TGTGCCAGCAGCCAGGGACAGTATAATTCACCCCTCCACTTT. Amino acids: CASSQGQYNSPLHF.

Written as DNA, the CDR3 is TGTGCCAGCAGCTTGGTTCGGCGGGGGGGAGACAATGAGCAGTTCTTC. Translated, it gives CASSLVRRGGDNEQFF. The V call is TRBV5-4, the J call TRBJ2-1; TRBD2 matches at 9 bases. Germline V CDR1 and CDR2: SGHNT, YYREEE (reference sequence). The V and J ends lost 0 bases and 5 bases, in that order; junction bases with no gene match: 6. This CDR3 has 16 residues.

The rearrangement uses TRBV2 and TRBJ2-7, with 9 bases matching TRBD2. There are 14 residues in the CDR3. V shed 3 bases and J 3 bases; nucleotides not matched to a gene: 3. Germline V gives CDR1 SNHLY, CDR2 FYNNEI. The CDR3 is CASSEREGGYEQYF. CDR3 nucleotides: TGTGCCAGCAGTGAGCGGGAGGGTGGCTACGAGCAGTACTTC. Variable domain in full (rest from reference TRBV2 and TRBJ2-7): EPEVTQTPSHQVTQMGQEVILRCVPISNHLYFYWYRQILGQKVEFLVSFYNNEISEKSEIFDDQFSVERPDGSNFTLKIRSTKLEDSAMYFCASSEREGGYEQYFGPGTRLTVT.

The CDR3 protein is CASSLNRGMGSNQPQHF. CDR3 DNA: TGTGCCAGCAGCTTAAACAGGGGGATGGGGAGCAATCAGCCCCAGCATTTT. This chain connects TRBV5-6 to TRBJ1-5; 8 bases match TRBD1. The ends lost 2 bases at V and 1 base at J; junction bases unmatched: 8. The CDR3 is 17 residues long. Germline V gene sequence: CDR1 SGHDT, CDR2 YYEEEE.

This clone was seen a handful of times. The rearrangement links TRBV25-1 to TRBJ1-1; D may be TRBD1 (5 bases). Germline CDR1 is MGHDK and CDR2 is SYGVNS. The V gene lost 1 base and the J gene lost 0 bases, with 6 bases spanning the gap. This CDR3 spans 14 amino acids. CDR3 nucleotide sequence: TGTGCCAGCAGTGAATGGGGGATGAACACTGAAGCTTTCTTT. Translated, it gives CASSEWGMNTEAFF.

Only a few counts were recorded for this clone. The sample carries other DNA sequences with the same CDR3. The gene calls are TRBV7-2 and TRBJ2-7; D uncertain. Germline loops: CDR1 SGHTA, CDR2 FQGNSA. V was cut by 1 base and J by 2 bases, with 12 bases left in between. This CDR3 has 15 amino acids. CDR3 protein: CASSLGRAVAYEQYF. CDR3 coding DNA: TGTGCCAGCAGCTTAGGACGGGCAGTTGCCTACGAGCAGTACTTC.

The sample holds one count of this clone. The V call is TRBV29-1, the J call TRBJ1-3; D might be TRBD1 (5 bases). The CDR3 length is 12 residues. V shed 4 bases and J shed 5 bases, with 9 bases lying between them. The germline V gene encodes CDR1 SQVTM and CDR2 ANQGSEA. The CDR3 DNA reads TGCAGCGTTGGGACAACGAGAAACACCATATATTTT. It yields the protein CSVGTTRNTIYF.

The chain combines TRBV9 with TRBJ2-2; 7 nucleotides align to TRBD2. The CDR3 is 16 residues long. Germline CDR1 SGDLS, CDR2 YYNGEE. With V trimmed by 2 bases and J by 1 base, 5 bases remained unmatched. The CDR3 sequence: CASSVGGRRNTGELFF. The DNA of the CDR3 is TGTGCCAGCAGCGTCGGGGGGAGGAGGAACACCGGGGAGCTGTTTTTT.

V gene TRBV10-2 combines with J gene TRBJ2-5, with a tentative D call TRBD1 (6 bases). This CDR3 has 14 amino acids. Germline CDR1 WSHSY, CDR2 SAAADI. Trimming removed 6 bases from V and 2 bases from J, with 13 bases in between. The DNA of the CDR3 is TGCGCCAGCAGGAACCGGGACACACAAGAGACCCAGTACTTC. This sequence encodes CASRNRDTQETQYF.

This clone was counted between two and nine times. The chain recombines TRBV20-1 with TRBJ2-7; 8 bases are shared with TRBD2. The V and J ends lost 7 bases and 4 bases, in that order; junction bases with no gene match: 3. Germline V CDR1 and CDR2: DFQATT, SNEGSKA (reference sequence). The CDR3 consists of 11 residues. The chain's CDR3 is CSGSGNYEQYF. CDR3 DNA sequence: TGCAGTGGTAGCGGGAATTACGAGCAGTACTTC.

The genes are TRBV27 and TRBJ1-6; D perhaps matches TRBD1 (6 bases). The CDR3 loop spans 18 amino acids. Germline values: CDR1 MNHEY, CDR2 SMNVEV (reference sequence). The V end was cut by 1 base, the J end by 0 bases, with 13 bases between. This CDR3 is CASSLWADSSSYNSPLHF. CDR3 nucleotides: TGTGCCAGCAGTTTATGGGCGGACAGCAGCTCCTATAATTCACCCCTCCACTTT.

The chain recombines TRBV6-6 with TRBJ2-7, with TRBD2 matching over 11 bases. The length of the CDR3 is 16 residues. V shed 2 bases and J 6 bases; nucleotides not matched to a gene: 9. Germline CDR1 is MNHNY and CDR2 is SVGAGI (reference sequence). For the CDR3, the DNA is TGTGCCAGCAGTTACGCGGTCCTAGCGGGAGGCTCCGAGCAGTACTTC. It translates to CASSYAVLAGGSEQYF.